This TCR beta chain comes out of a study of human T cells and chemical hapten exposure. Study-level information: Upper back patch tests used 0.01% DPC, scored after 6 days. Per-sample TCR yields varied mainly from small pooled library volume differences.

Germline CDR1 SEHNR, CDR2 FQNEAQ (reference sequence). The CDR3 consists of 14 residues. V lost 6 bases and J lost 2, with 13 bases in between. TCRdb passed the RACE reads through MiXCR, listing each CDR3 protein once. The data contain some 300,000 distinct CDR3 sequences, 5% to 6.5% of them singletons. Time point here: pre-sensitization, week 0. The treatment: therapeutic diphenylcyclopropenone sensitization with weekly scalp DPC. Researchers sampled blood before each patch test went on. The gene calls are TRBV7-9 and TRBJ2-5; maybe TRBD1 (6 bases). The TCR sequence derives from a woman under 30 with alopecia areata. Some clones in this sample may be carry-over from other donors' samples. The sample here was whole blood, taken in connection with sensitization to the hapten diphenylcyclopropenone (DPC). In DNA, the CDR3 is TGTGCCAGCAGGGTTGGGGGCCTACAAGAGACCCAGTACTTC. Translation: CASRVGGLQETQYF.